A selection of T cell receptor beta chains follows, all from one sample in a study of cytomegalovirus exposure and HLA in healthy donors. Sequenced by immunoSEQ multiplex PCR; TCRdb stores in-frame clones only, minus some. The repertoire holds 100,000 to 150,000 clones, with around three quarters as singletons. The sequenced sample was PBMCs. These receptors originate from a male donor in good health and CMV-seronegative. Both conserved end residues are part of each CDR3. The D gene is left open where the match is weak. Not all rows give a size; the values are once, few, many and, for expanded clones, a class.

>TRBD1|TRBV9|TRBJ2-2|few
TGTGCCAGCAGTCAGGGGGCGCCGGAGGAGCTGTTTTTT
CASSQGAPEELFF
>NA|TRBV11-2|TRBJ2-1|NA
TGTGCCAGCAGCCGAGGGGGGAGGGGGGAATCTCAGTTCTTC
CASSRGGRGESQFF
>TRBD2|TRBV10-1|TRBJ2-7|once
TGCGCCAGCAGTGGGGAGGGCTACGAGCAGTACTTC
CASSGEGYEQYF
>TRBD1|TRBV19|TRBJ1-2|NA
TGTGCCAGTAGTCCTCGGACAGGGGGCATCTATGGCTACACCTTC
CASSPRTGGIYGYTF
>TRBD1|TRBV7-2|TRBJ1-2|NA
TGTGCCAGCAGCTTAGGCAGGGGGCAAGATGGCTACACCTTC
CASSLGRGQDGYTF
>TRBD1|TRBV9|TRBJ2-6|NA
TGTGCCAGCAGCGCCCGACAGGGTCCCGACTCTGGGGCCAACGTCCTGACTTTC
CASSARQGPDSGANVLTF
>NA|TRBV30|TRBJ2-7|NA
TGTGCCTGGAGTGTGCAGGGATCCTACGAGCAGTACTTC
CAWSVQGSYEQYF
>TRBD2|TRBV7-3|TRBJ2-1|NA
TGTGCCAGCAGCTTCGCAGCAGGGACTAGCGGGGGGGCCGGGGATGAGCAGTTCTTC
CASSFAAGTSGGAGDEQFF
>TRBD2|TRBV11-2|TRBJ2-7|NA
TGTGCCAGCAGCTCAGAAACCGGGACTAGCGGTGAGCAGTACTTC
CASSSETGTSGEQYF
>TRBD1|TRBV6-5|TRBJ1-5|NA
TGTGCCAGCAGTTACTCACAGGGGATGGATCAGCCCCAGCATTTT
CASSYSQGMDQPQHF
>NA|TRBV9|TRBJ1-4|NA
TGTGCCAGCAGCCTCGGACAGTTTAATGAAAAACTGTTTTTT
CASSLGQFNEKLFF
>NA|TRBV5-4|TRBJ2-7|NA
TGTGCCAGCAGAAAAGGGGCCCAGGGTATCCCTCACGAGCAGTACTTC
CASRKGAQGIPHEQYF
>TRBD2|TRBV27|TRBJ2-1|once
TGTGCCAGCAGTCTAGGACTTGGGACTAGCGGGAGCTCCTACAATGAGCAGTTCTTC
CASSLGLGTSGSSYNEQFF
>NA|TRBV30|TRBJ1-1|NA
TGTGCCTGGAGCCTCTCGAACACTGAAGCTTTCTTT
CAWSLSNTEAFF
>TRBD2|TRBV6-5|TRBJ2-1|NA
TGTGCCACCTCGGGAGGCTCCAATGAGCAGTTCTTC
CATSGGSNEQFF
>TRBD1|TRBV5-1|TRBJ2-5|NA
TGCGCCAGCAGCCCCGGGACAGGGGTGGGAGAGACCCAGTACTTC
CASSPGTGVGETQYF
>NA|TRBV7-2|TRBJ2-5|NA
TGTGCCAGCAGCGGAAAGGGGCCCGAGACCCAGTACTTC
CASSGKGPETQYF
>NA|TRBV21-1|TRBJ1-5|NA
TGTGCCAGCAGCAAAAGAGGTGAGTACAGGGCTTTACAAAATCAGCCCCAGCATTTT
CASSKRGEYRALQNQPQHF
>NA|TRBV5-6|TRBJ2-5|NA
TGTGCCAGCAGCTTTCTCCGGGACACCATTCAAGAGACCCAGTACTTC
CASSFLRDTIQETQYF
>NA|TRBV4-3|TRBJ2-3|NA
TGCGCCAGCAGCCTCGATGCGGGTACGCAGTATTTT
CASSLDAGTQYF
>TRBD1|TRBV6-1|TRBJ1-5|NA
TGTGCCAGCAGCGGGACAGGGGGCAATCAGCCCCAGCATTTT
CASSGTGGNQPQHF
>TRBD1|TRBV5-1|TRBJ1-2|NA
TGCGCCAGCAGCCCCGGACAGGGTAGCTACACCTTC
CASSPGQGSYTF
>NA|TRBV28|TRBJ1-6|NA
TGTGCCAGCAGCCCGGGACAAGGACATTCACCCCTCCACTTT
CASSPGQGHSPLHF
>TRBD1|TRBV11-1|TRBJ2-7|NA
TGTGCCAGCAGCTGGCGACAGGGCTCCTACGAGCAGTACTTC
CASSWRQGSYEQYF
>NA|TRBV7-9|TRBJ2-7|NA
TGTGCCAGCAGCTTGTTCCCCGGGACACAGGGCTCCTACGAGCAGTACTTC
CASSLFPGTQGSYEQYF
>TRBD2|TRBV4-1|TRBJ2-1|NA
TGCGCCAGCAGCCAAGATTCGACAAGGGGACTATACAATGAGCAGTTCTTC
CASSQDSTRGLYNEQFF
>TRBD1|TRBV30|TRBJ1-3|few
TGTGCCTGGGGGGACAGGGGAAACACCATATATTTT
CAWGDRGNTIYF
>TRBD2|TRBV18|TRBJ2-5|NA
TGTGCCAGCTCACTCGGCGGGGGCCAAGAGACCCAGTACTTC
CASSLGGGQETQYF
>NA|TRBV19|TRBJ1-2|NA
TGTGCCAGTAGGCTCGGACAGCTGAGGGGCTACACCTTC
CASRLGQLRGYTF
>TRBD2|TRBV6-5|TRBJ2-7|NA
TGTGCCACCACCTCCCGGCGGGAGCGCCACGAGCAGTACTTC
CATTSRRERHEQYF
>NA|TRBV9|TRBJ2-1|once
TGTGCCAGCAGCCCACGACTAGGTCGGGATGAGCAGTTCTTC
CASSPRLGRDEQFF
>NA|TRBV10-1|TRBJ1-1|NA
TGCGCCAGCAGTGAAAGAGCGTTAGGCAGCACTGAAGCTTTCTTT
CASSERALGSTEAFF
>NA|TRBV10-3|TRBJ1-4|few
TGTGCCACCTTGCGGGACCCTTACCGCCCTAATGAAAAACTGTTTTTT
CATLRDPYRPNEKLFF
>TRBD1|TRBV7-9|TRBJ1-5|NA
TGTGCCAGCAGCTTAGGGACAGGGAAGCATCAGCCCCAGCATTTT
CASSLGTGKHQPQHF
>TRBD1|TRBV25-1|TRBJ1-4|NA
TGTGCCAGCAGCGGGGGGGGTCAGGGGGGTGAAAAACTGTTTTTT
CASSGGGQGGEKLFF
>NA|TRBV5-5|TRBJ1-2|NA
TGTGCCAGCAGCTTGGCCCCAGTTGGCTACACCTTC
CASSLAPVGYTF
>TRBD1|TRBV9|TRBJ1-2|NA
TGTGCCAGCAGCCCGAATCAGGGGGCTCTTAGTGGCTACACCTTC
CASSPNQGALSGYTF
>NA|TRBV4-2|TRBJ1-3|once
TGTGCCAGCGGCCAAGATCCGGGATCTGGAAACACCATATATTTT
CASGQDPGSGNTIYF
>NA|TRBV5-4|TRBJ2-4|NA
TGTGCCAGCAGCTTGGGGGCGGACAGAACCAAAAACATTCAGTACTTC
CASSLGADRTKNIQYF
>NA|TRBV2|TRBJ1-1|NA
TGTGCCAGCAGTGTATACCGGGGCACTGAAGCTTTCTTT
CASSVYRGTEAFF
>NA|TRBV27|TRBJ1-4|NA
TGTGCCAGCAGTTTGAGAGGGTTACCTAATGAAAAACTGTTTTTT
CASSLRGLPNEKLFF
>TRBD1|TRBV6-1|TRBJ2-7|NA
TGTGCCAGCAGGGAATGGACAGGGGGCTACGAGCAGTACTTC
CASREWTGGYEQYF
>TRBD1|TRBV28|TRBJ1-2|few
TGTGCCAGCAGTTCTGGACAGGGCTATGGCTACACCTTC
CASSSGQGYGYTF
>NA|TRBV19|TRBJ1-2|NA
TGTGCCAGTAGTTTCCGGGACACCAACTATGGCTACACCTTC
CASSFRDTNYGYTF
>TRBD2|TRBV7-8|TRBJ2-1|NA
TGTGCCAGCAGCCCGACTAGCGGAGCCTACAATGAGCAGTTCTTC
CASSPTSGAYNEQFF
>NA|TRBV30|TRBJ1-2|NA
TGTGCCTGGACCCGGGGAGGGGATGGCTACACCTTC
CAWTRGGDGYTF
>TRBD1|TRBV6-5|TRBJ2-5|NA
TGTGCCAGCAGCTTAGGGGGCGAAGAGACCCAGTACTTC
CASSLGGEETQYF
>TRBD2|TRBV11-2|TRBJ2-5|once
TGTGCCAGCAGCTTGAGCGGGGCGAACCAAGAGACCCAGTACTTC
CASSLSGANQETQYF